The 29 T cell receptor beta chains below all came from one sample that was sequenced in a study of beta chain features in type 1 diabetes. The study reverse transcribed the entire isolated RNA, so it sequenced expressed TCRB transcripts. Here immunoSEQ multiplex PCR was the method, and the copy in TCRdb shows in-frame clones only, minus some. In the table there are under 900,000 clones, 17% of which are singletons. The sample taken for sequencing was naive CD4+ T cells from blood. The receptors were gathered from a woman between 18 and 30 years old in good health.

This clone was detected a few times. The chain employs TRBV7-2 and TRBJ2-1, with 10 bases lining up with TRBD2. V lost 5 bases to trimming and J lost 7 bases; unmatched junction nucleotides: 8. This CDR3 comprises 15 residues. Germline lookup yields CDR1 SGHTA and CDR2 FQGNSA. This CDR3 reads CASSLRTSGRNEQFF. DNA of the CDR3: TGTGCCAGCAGCCTCCGGACTAGCGGCAGAAATGAGCAGTTCTTC.

The V and J genes are TRBV5-1 and TRBJ2-7, with TRBD1 identical over 8 bases. The germline V gene has CDR1 SGHRS and CDR2 YFSETQ. The CDR3 covers 14 residues. The trim removed 4 bases at V and 0 bases at J, leaving 3 bases unmatched. The CDR3 sequence is CASSGDRGSYEQYF. The CDR3 nucleotides are TGCGCCAGCAGCGGAGACAGGGGCTCCTACGAGCAGTACTTC.

The chain employs TRBV7-8 and TRBJ1-2; no clear D. The ends were cut back, 1 base at V and 0 bases at J, with 12 bases in the middle. Germline V gene lookup returns CDR1 SGHVS and CDR2 FQNEAQ. CDR3 length: 16 residues. CDR3 region: CASSLGPPRANYGYTF. Written as DNA, the CDR3 is TGTGCCAGCAGCTTAGGACCCCCTAGGGCTAACTATGGCTACACCTTC.

This clone was counted a few times. The chain links TRBV6-5 to TRBJ1-4, with D hard to call. V lost 0 bases, J lost 5 bases, and 7 bases lay in between. This CDR3 has 14 residues. Germline-derived CDR1 and CDR2 are MNHEY and SVGAGI. The CDR3 protein is CASSYSGQNEKLFF. In nucleotides, the CDR3 is TGTGCCAGCAGTTACTCCGGGCAAAATGAAAAACTGTTTTTT.

This rearrangement joins TRBV28 to TRBJ2-1; 7 bases are shared with TRBD2. Germline CDR1 reads MDHEN; CDR2 reads SYDVKM. The CDR3 runs 14 residues. V was pared by 2 bases and J by 8 bases, with 6 bases of the junction left unmatched. CDR3: CASSLGGSDHEQFF. The CDR3 coding sequence is TGTGCCAGCAGTTTAGGCGGGAGTGACCATGAGCAGTTCTTC. Drawing the rest from reference TRBV28 and TRBJ2-1, the complete variable domain is DVKVTQSSRYLVKRTGEKVFLECVQDMDHENMFWYRQDPGLGLRLIYFSYDVKMKEKGDIPEGYSVSREKKERFSLILESASTNQTSMYLCASSLGGSDHEQFFGPGTRLTVL.

In this sample, this clone turned up a few times. This rearrangement joins TRBV10-3 to TRBJ2-7; 10 bases align to TRBD1. V lost 8 bases and J lost 5; bases outside the gene matches: 12. This CDR3 comprises 15 residues. Germline-derived CDR1 and CDR2 are ENHRY and SYGVKD. CDR3 region: CAIDRGLSGRNEQYF. The CDR3 bases are TGTGCCATCGACAGGGGGCTAAGCGGGCGGAACGAGCAGTACTTC.

The rearrangement links TRBV7-9 to TRBJ1-1; perhaps TRBD1 as D (5 bases). Looked up from germline, CDR1 is SEHNR and CDR2 is FQNEAQ (reference sequence). The CDR3 length is 16 residues. The ends were cut back, 5 bases at V and 4 bases at J, with 20 bases in the middle. Here the CDR3 reads CASSRVGRGKSTEAFF. CDR3 coding DNA: TGTGCCAGCAGCCGGGTAGGGCGGGGGAAGAGCACTGAAGCTTTCTTT.

This clone was observed a handful of times. This chain uses TRBV11-1 with TRBJ2-3; 9 nucleotides agree with TRBD2. Germline CDR1 SGHAT, CDR2 FQDESV (reference sequence). CDR3 length: 18 amino acids. Trimming at V came to 2 bases and at J to 2 bases, leaving 11 bases not matched to a gene. As DNA, the CDR3 is TGTGCCAGCAGCTTACGGGCGGGAGGGTCTCCGCTCACAGATACGCAGTATTTT. Translated, it gives CASSLRAGGSPLTDTQYF.

The sample holds a few counts of this clone. V is TRBV6-5 and J is TRBJ2-1; 12 bases are shared with TRBD2. The V gene's germline CDR1 is MNHEY and CDR2 SVGAGI. The CDR3 has 14 amino acids. The V gene end was trimmed by 6 bases and the J gene end by 8 bases; junction bases not matched to a gene: 5. Here the CDR3 DNA reads TGTGCCAGCAGCGGACTAGCGGGATATCATGAGCAGTTCTTC. It translates to CASSGLAGYHEQFF.

The J gene is TRBJ1-2, the V gene TRBV6-1, with D maybe TRBD1 (5 bases). With 1 base removed from V and 5 bases from J, the gap between germline ends came to 8 bases. In germline, CDR1 is MNHNS, CDR2 SASEGT. This CDR3 is 13 amino acids long. The CDR3 is CASSEGTMYGYTF. Written as DNA, the CDR3 is TGTGCCAGCAGTGAAGGGACAATGTATGGCTACACCTTC.

This clone came up a few times. The chain recombines TRBV7-2 with TRBJ1-4; 9 bases are a match to TRBD1. This CDR3 is built from 17 residues. The germline gives CDR1 SGHTA, CDR2 FQGNSA. V gave up 3 bases and J gave up 8 bases; unmatched junction bases: 13. The CDR3 region is CASSLNRGRRNDEKLFF. The CDR3 DNA is TGTGCCAGCAGCTTGAACAGGGGGCGTCGGAATGACGAAAAACTGTTTTTT.

The V call is TRBV5-1, the J call TRBJ2-5; D is ambiguous. Germline V gene sequence: CDR1 SGHRS, CDR2 YFSETQ. Trimming pared 4 bases from V and 2 bases from J, leaving 12 bases between. The CDR3 consists of 14 residues. This chain's CDR3 is CASSLPGRQETQYF. CDR3 sequence (DNA): TGCGCCAGCAGCCTACCCGGACGGCAAGAGACCCAGTACTTC.

In its sample, this clone was seen a few times. The V call is TRBV7-9, the J call TRBJ2-6; no reliable D call. In germline, CDR1 is SEHNR, CDR2 FQNEAQ (reference sequence). This CDR3 comprises 18 residues. V dropped 1 base and J dropped 0 bases, with 13 bases sitting between them. The DNA of the CDR3 is TGTGCCAGCAGCTTAGGGCTTCGGGTTACCTCTGGGGCCAACGTCCTGACTTTC. Its protein product is CASSLGLRVTSGANVLTF.

The genes are TRBV7-9 and TRBJ1-2; no reliable D call. This CDR3 comprises 13 residues. V was clipped by 0 bases and J by 14 bases, with 16 bases between them. Per the germline V gene, CDR1 is SEHNR and CDR2 is FQNEAQ (reference sequence). This CDR3 reads CASSLAPNSGCTF. The CDR3 bases are TGTGCCAGCAGCTTAGCTCCGAACAGTGGCTGTACCTTC.

This clone was counted between two and nine times. This rearrangement joins TRBV5-1 to TRBJ2-3; D gene uncertain. Trimming left V 0 bases short and J 10 bases short, with 18 bases between. The germline V gene has CDR1 SGHRS and CDR2 YFSETQ. This CDR3 has 15 residues. DNA for the CDR3: TGCGCCAGCAGCTTGGTGATCGGGCGTCCCATGGCGCAGTATTTT. Its protein product is CASSLVIGRPMAQYF.

This clone was counted only a few times. CDR3 nucleotides: TGTGCCAGCAGCTTAGCACAGCGGATTCCCTACGAGCAGTACTTC. Amino acids: CASSLAQRIPYEQYF. The V gene is TRBV7-2, the J gene TRBJ2-7, with D perhaps TRBD2 (5 bases). V was trimmed by 0 bases and J by 2 bases, leaving 11 bases between them. CDR1 is SGHTA, CDR2 FQGNSA, per germline. This CDR3 has 15 residues.

This clone was counted between two and nine times. This chain links TRBV6-1 with TRBJ1-1; D call uncertain. Germline V gene sequence: CDR1 MNHNS, CDR2 SASEGT. The CDR3 loop spans 14 amino acids. Trimming took 0 bases from V and 9 from J, leaving 14 bases between them. CDR3 region: CASSEAPSVRKAFF. In DNA, the CDR3 is TGTGCCAGCAGTGAAGCGCCCTCGGTTCGTAAAGCTTTCTTT.

This clone was seen just once. The rearrangement links TRBV28 to TRBJ1-5, with D possibly TRBD1 on 6 matching bases. This CDR3 contains 18 residues. Germline V gene sequence: CDR1 MDHEN, CDR2 SYDVKM. V gave up 2 bases and J gave up 0 bases, with 17 bases separating them. The CDR3 DNA sequence: TGTGCCAGCAGTTTAGGAACAGGGCAGGTGTATAGCAATCAGCCCCAGCATTTT. This encodes CASSLGTGQVYSNQPQHF.

This clone was seen a few times. The chain recombines TRBV19 with TRBJ2-1, with TRBD1 matching 8 bases. V lost 10 bases and J lost 3; bases outside the gene matches: 5. CDR1 is LNHDA, CDR2 SQIVND, per germline (reference sequence). This CDR3 is 13 amino acids long. The CDR3 coding sequence is TGTGCCACCCGAGGGACAGGCTACAATGAGCAGTTCTTC. As protein: CATRGTGYNEQFF.

A few counts support this clone. The gene calls are TRBV19 and TRBJ2-7; D remains ambiguous. V lost 3 bases and J lost 5, with 20 bases in between. From germline, CDR1 is LNHDA and CDR2 SQIVND (reference sequence). This CDR3 contains 16 residues. CDR3 nucleotide sequence: TGTGCCAGTAGTATTATCCCAGCAGTGAGTTTTCACGAGCAGTACTTC. Its translation is CASSIIPAVSFHEQYF.

This clone was seen only a few times. The chain uses TRBV28 and TRBJ2-7; tentative D call: TRBD1 (5 bases). V was trimmed by 4 bases and J by 0 bases, leaving 10 bases between them. Germline V gene lookup returns CDR1 MDHEN and CDR2 SYDVKM. The CDR3 runs 14 residues. CDR3 protein: CASSSHRLSYEQYF. The CDR3 DNA sequence: TGTGCCAGCAGTTCCCACAGGCTCTCCTACGAGCAGTACTTC.

V and J are TRBV18 and TRBJ2-7, with TRBD2 matching 9 bases. The CDR3 has 15 amino acids. The trim removed 2 bases at V and 2 bases at J, leaving 4 bases unmatched. Germline V gene sequence: CDR1 KGHSH, CDR2 LQKENI. CDR3 sequence reads: CASSPGLAKTYEQYF. DNA for the CDR3: TGTGCCAGCTCACCAGGACTAGCGAAAACCTACGAGCAGTACTTC. Variable domain in full (rest from reference TRBV18 and TRBJ2-7): NAGVMQNPRHLVRRRGQEARLRCSPMKGHSHVYWYRQLPEEGLKFMVYLQKENIIDESGMPKERFSAEFPKEGPSILRIQQVVRGDSAAYFCASSPGLAKTYEQYFGPGTRLTVT.

In its sample, this clone was seen a few times. This rearrangement joins TRBV5-6 to TRBJ1-3; TRBD1 might be the D (6 bases). Germline CDR1 is SGHDT and CDR2 is YYEEEE. Trimming pared 2 bases from V and 0 bases from J, leaving 12 bases between. There are 16 residues in the CDR3. This chain's CDR3 is CASSFVDRNSGNTIYF. The CDR3 region has the DNA TGTGCCAGCAGCTTCGTAGACAGGAACTCTGGAAACACCATATATTTT.

V is TRBV7-2 and J is TRBJ2-4; no clear D gene. Trimming removed 6 bases from V and 3 bases from J, with 12 bases in between. This CDR3 has 14 residues. Germline V gives CDR1 SGHTA, CDR2 FQGNSA. CDR3 region: CASSTFRGKNIQYF. CDR3 in DNA: TGTGCCAGCAGTACATTTCGAGGCAAAAACATTCAGTACTTC.

The chain links TRBV27 to TRBJ2-6; D unclear. Germline V gene data show CDR1 as MNHEY and CDR2 as SMNVEV (reference sequence). The CDR3 covers 18 residues. With 4 bases removed from V and 4 bases from J, the gap between germline ends came to 20 bases. The CDR3 coding sequence is TGTGCCAGCAGTTCCCCGGCGAGACACCCCTCCGGGGCCAACGTCCTGACTTTC. Its translation: CASSSPARHPSGANVLTF. Using reference TRBV27 and TRBJ2-6 for the parts outside the CDR3, the full variable domain is EAQVTQNPRYLITVTGKKLTVTCSQNMNHEYMSWYRQDPGLGLRQIYYSMNVEVTDKGDVPEGYKVSRKEKRNFPLILESPSPNQTSLYFCASSSPARHPSGANVLTFGAGSRLTVL.

The chain couples TRBV2 to TRBJ2-5, with D hard to call. CDR1 and CDR2 (germline): SNHLY, FYNNEI. The CDR3 is 12 amino acids. Trimming pared 6 bases from V and 11 bases from J, leaving 16 bases between. CDR3 loop: CASSDVPSSQYF. CDR3 DNA: TGTGCCAGCAGCGATGTCCCGAGTTCGCAGTACTTC.

J is TRBJ1-1 and V is TRBV28; D not certain. Trimming removed 1 base at V and 0 bases at J, with 9 bases between. Germline V gene lookup returns CDR1 MDHEN and CDR2 SYDVKM. The CDR3 length is 15 residues. DNA of the CDR3: TGTGCCAGCAGTTTATTCGGCCGCATGAACACTGAAGCTTTCTTT. Its translation: CASSLFGRMNTEAFF.

This clone was detected a few times. The V gene is TRBV9, the J gene TRBJ2-2; the match to TRBD1 covers 8 bases. This CDR3 region has 14 residues. Trimming cost V 0 bases and J 6 bases; bases outside gene matches: 1. Germline CDR1 reads SGDLS; CDR2 reads YYNGEE. The CDR3 sequence is CASSVARGPGELFF. As DNA, the CDR3 is TGTGCCAGCAGCGTAGCCAGGGGGCCCGGGGAGCTGTTTTTT.

V and J are TRBV4-3 and TRBJ2-3; the D is unclear. V was clipped by 1 base and J by 2 bases, with 10 bases between them. Germline values: CDR1 LGHNA, CDR2 YSLEER. The CDR3 spans 15 residues. CDR3 protein: CASSQVDQDTDTQYF. CDR3 nucleotide sequence: TGCGCCAGCAGCCAAGTTGATCAGGACACAGATACGCAGTATTTT.